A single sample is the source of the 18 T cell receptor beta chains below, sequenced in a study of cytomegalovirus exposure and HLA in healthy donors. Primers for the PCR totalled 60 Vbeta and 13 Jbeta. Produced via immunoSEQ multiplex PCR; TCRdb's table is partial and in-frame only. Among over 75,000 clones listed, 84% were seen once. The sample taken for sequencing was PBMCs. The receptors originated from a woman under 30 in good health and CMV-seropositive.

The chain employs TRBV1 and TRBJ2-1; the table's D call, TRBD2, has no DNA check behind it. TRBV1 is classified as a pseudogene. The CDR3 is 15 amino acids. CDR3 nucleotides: TGCACCAGCAGCCAAGATTTGCGGGGGGTTAATGAGCAGTTCTTC. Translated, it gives CTSSQDLRGVNEQFF.

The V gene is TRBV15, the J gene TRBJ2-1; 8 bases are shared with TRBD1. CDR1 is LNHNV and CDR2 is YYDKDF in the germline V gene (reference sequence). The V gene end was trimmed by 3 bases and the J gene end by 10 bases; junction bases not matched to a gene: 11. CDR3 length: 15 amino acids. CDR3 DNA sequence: TGTGCCACCAGCAGTCGGGCAGGGGGCTCCATCGAGCAGTTCTTC. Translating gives CATSSRAGGSIEQFF.

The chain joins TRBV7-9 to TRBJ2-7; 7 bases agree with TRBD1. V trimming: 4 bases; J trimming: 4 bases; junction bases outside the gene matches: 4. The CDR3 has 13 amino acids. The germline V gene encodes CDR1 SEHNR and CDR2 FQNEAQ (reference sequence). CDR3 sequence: CASSSTGMYEQYF. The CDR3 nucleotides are TGTGCCAGCAGCTCGACAGGGATGTACGAGCAGTACTTC.

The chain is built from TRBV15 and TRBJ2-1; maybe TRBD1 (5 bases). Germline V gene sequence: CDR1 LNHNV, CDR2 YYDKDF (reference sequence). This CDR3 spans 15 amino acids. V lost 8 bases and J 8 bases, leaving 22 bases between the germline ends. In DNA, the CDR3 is TGTGCCACCGGGCCTCGGACATCCGCGTTACATGAGCAGTTCTTC. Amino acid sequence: CATGPRTSALHEQFF.

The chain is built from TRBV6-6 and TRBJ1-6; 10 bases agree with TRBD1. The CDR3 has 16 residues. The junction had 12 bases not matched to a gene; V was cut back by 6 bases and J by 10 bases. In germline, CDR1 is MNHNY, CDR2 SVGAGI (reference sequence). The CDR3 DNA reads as TGTGCCAGCAGCCACGCGGGACAGGGGTTATCGTCACCCCTCCACTTT. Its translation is CASSHAGQGLSSPLHF.

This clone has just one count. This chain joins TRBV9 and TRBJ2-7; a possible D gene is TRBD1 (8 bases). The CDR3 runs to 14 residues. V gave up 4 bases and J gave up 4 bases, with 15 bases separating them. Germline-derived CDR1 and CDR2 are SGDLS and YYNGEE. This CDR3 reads CASSRTGREYEQYF. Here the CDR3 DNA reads TGTGCCAGCAGCAGGACAGGGCGGGAGTACGAGCAGTACTTC.

Here the CDR3 DNA reads TGTGCCAGCAGCTTGAGCAGGGCGGTTGGCTACACCTTC. It specifies CASSLSRAVGYTF. This chain joins TRBV5-6 and TRBJ1-2; tentatively, D is TRBD1 (5 bases). The CDR3 extends over 13 amino acids. Germline-derived CDR1 and CDR2 are SGHDT and YYEEEE. Trimming pared 1 base from V and 7 bases from J, leaving 11 bases between.

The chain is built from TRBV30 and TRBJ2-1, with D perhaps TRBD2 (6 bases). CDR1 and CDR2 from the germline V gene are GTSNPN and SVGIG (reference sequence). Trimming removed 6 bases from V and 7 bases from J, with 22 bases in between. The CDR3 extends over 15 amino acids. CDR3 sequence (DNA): TGTGCCTGCAAAGAAACGGGACTGAATGTAAATGAGCAGTTCTTC. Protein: CACKETGLNVNEQFF.

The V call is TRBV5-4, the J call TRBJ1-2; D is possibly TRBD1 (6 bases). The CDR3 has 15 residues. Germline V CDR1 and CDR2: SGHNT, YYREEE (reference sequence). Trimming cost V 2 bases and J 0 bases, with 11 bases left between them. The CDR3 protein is CASSFKTGANYGYTF. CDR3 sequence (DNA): TGTGCCAGCAGCTTTAAGACAGGAGCTAACTATGGCTACACCTTC.

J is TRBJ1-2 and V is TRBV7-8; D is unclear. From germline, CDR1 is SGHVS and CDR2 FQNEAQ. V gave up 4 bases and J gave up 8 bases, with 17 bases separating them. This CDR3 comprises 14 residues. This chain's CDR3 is CASSSRAEEGGYTF. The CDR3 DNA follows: TGTGCCAGCAGCTCCAGAGCGGAGGAGGGCGGCTACACCTTC.

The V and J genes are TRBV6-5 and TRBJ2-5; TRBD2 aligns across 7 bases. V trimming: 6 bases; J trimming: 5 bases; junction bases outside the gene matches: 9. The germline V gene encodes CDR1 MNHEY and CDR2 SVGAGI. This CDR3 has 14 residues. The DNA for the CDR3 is TGTGCCAGCAGCCCCTGGTTGGGAGGGGAGACCCAGTACTTC. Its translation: CASSPWLGGETQYF.

This CDR3 is CASSFTGSLEAFF. The CDR3 nucleotides read TGTGCCAGCAGCTTCACAGGGTCACTGGAAGCTTTCTTT. V gene TRBV14 combines with J gene TRBJ1-1; TRBD1 is a possible D gene (6 bases). CDR3 length: 13 amino acids. CDR1 SGHDN and CDR2 FVKESK come from the germline V gene. The V end lost 5 bases, the J end lost 8 bases, and 15 bases lay between the germline ends.

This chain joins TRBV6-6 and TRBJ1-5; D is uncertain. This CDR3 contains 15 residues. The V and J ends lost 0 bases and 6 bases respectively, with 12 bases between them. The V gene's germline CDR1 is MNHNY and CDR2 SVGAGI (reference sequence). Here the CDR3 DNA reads TGTGCCAGCAGTTACTCCCCCACCAGCGCTCAGCCCCAGCATTTT. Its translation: CASSYSPTSAQPQHF.

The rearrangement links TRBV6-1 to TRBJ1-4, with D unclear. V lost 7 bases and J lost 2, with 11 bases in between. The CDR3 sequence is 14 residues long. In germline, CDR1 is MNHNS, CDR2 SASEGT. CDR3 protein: CASKSGTTNEKLFF. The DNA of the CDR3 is TGTGCCAGCAAATCGGGAACCACTAATGAAAAACTGTTTTTT.

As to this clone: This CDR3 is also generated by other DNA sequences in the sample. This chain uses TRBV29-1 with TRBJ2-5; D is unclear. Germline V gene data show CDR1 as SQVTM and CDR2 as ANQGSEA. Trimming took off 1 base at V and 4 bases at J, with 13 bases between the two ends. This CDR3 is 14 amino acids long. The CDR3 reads CSVEAKLSGETQYF. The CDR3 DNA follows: TGCAGCGTTGAAGCTAAGCTTTCGGGAGAGACCCAGTACTTC.

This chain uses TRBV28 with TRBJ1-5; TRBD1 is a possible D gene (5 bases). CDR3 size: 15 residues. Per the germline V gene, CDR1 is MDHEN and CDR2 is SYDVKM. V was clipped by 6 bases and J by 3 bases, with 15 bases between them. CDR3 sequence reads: CASSPRQGNNQPQHF. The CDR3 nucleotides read TGTGCCAGCAGCCCTCGGCAGGGCAACAATCAGCCCCAGCATTTT.

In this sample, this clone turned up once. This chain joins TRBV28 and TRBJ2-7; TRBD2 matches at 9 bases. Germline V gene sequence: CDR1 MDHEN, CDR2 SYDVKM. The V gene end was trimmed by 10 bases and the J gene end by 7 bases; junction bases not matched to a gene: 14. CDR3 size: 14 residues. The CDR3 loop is CAISKGLAMREQYF. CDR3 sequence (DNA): TGTGCCATCTCCAAGGGACTAGCCATGCGTGAGCAGTACTTC.

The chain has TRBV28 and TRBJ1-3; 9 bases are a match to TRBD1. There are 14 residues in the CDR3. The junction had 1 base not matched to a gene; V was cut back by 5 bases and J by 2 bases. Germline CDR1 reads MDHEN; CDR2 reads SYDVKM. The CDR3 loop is CASSTGGTGNTIYF. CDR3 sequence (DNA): TGTGCCAGCAGTACAGGGGGCACTGGAAACACCATATATTTT.